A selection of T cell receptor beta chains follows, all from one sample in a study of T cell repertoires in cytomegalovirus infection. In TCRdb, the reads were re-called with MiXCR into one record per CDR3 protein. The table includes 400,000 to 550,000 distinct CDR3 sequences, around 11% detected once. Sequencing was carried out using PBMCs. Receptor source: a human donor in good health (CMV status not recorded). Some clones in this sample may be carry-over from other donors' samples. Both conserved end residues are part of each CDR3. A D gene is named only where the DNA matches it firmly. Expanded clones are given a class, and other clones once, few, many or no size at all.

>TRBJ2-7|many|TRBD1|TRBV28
TGTGCCAGCAGTTCCCCCCGGGACAGGGGGTCCCAGCAGTACTTC
CASSSPRDRGSQQYF
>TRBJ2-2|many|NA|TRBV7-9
TGTGCCAGCAGCTACCGGGAAGCTAACACCGGGGAGCTGTTTTTT
CASSYREANTGELFF
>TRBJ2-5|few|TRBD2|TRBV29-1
TGCAGCGTTTCCGGGACTAGCGGTCGGAGGACCCAGTACTTC
CSVSGTSGRRTQYF
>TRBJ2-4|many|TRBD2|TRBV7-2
TGTGCCAGCAGCCTCCGACTAGCGGGGTCCGAAAACATTCAGTACTTC
CASSLRLAGSENIQYF
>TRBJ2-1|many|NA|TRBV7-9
TGTGCCAGCAGCCCCCGAGGGGGAGAGCAGTTCTTC
CASSPRGGEQFF
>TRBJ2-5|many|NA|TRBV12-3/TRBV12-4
TGTGCCAGCAGTTTCCGGTACCAAGAGACCCAGTACTTC
CASSFRYQETQYF
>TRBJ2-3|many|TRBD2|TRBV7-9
TGTGCCAGCAGCTTAGCGGGCGCCCTAGCGGGGGTCACAGATACGCAGTATTTT
CASSLAGALAGVTDTQYF
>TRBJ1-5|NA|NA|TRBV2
TGTGCCAGTGCGGGGGGGTATAGCAATCAGCCCCAGCATTTT
CASAGGYSNQPQHF
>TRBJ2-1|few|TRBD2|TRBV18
TGTGCCAGCTCACTCAGGGCACTAGCGGGAACTGAGCAGTTCTTC
CASSLRALAGTEQFF
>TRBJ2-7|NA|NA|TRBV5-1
TGCGCCAGCAGCGGCGGTGACTACTACGAGCAGTACTTC
CASSGGDYYEQYF
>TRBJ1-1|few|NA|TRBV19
TGTGCCAGCGGGAGGCAGGGGTTCGACACTGAAGCTTTCTTT
CASGRQGFDTEAFF
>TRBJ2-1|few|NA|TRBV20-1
TGCAGTGCTGCCCTGGCGGATGCCGCGAATGAGCAGTTCTTC
CSAALADAANEQFF
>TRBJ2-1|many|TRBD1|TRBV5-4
TGTGCCAGCAGTATCGACAGGGGGCTCGGTAATGAGCAGTTCTTC
CASSIDRGLGNEQFF
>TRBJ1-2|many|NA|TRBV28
TGTGCCAGCAGTTTCCCCGTCGGGACGGGTAATGGCTACACCTTC
CASSFPVGTGNGYTF
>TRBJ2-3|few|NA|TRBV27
TGTGCCAGCAGGAAGACGGGCGCAGATACGCAGTATTTT
CASRKTGADTQYF
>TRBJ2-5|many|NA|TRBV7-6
TGTGCCAGCAGTCAACAGGGCATCCAAGAGACCCAGTACTTC
CASSQQGIQETQYF
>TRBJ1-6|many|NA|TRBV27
TGTGCCAGCAGGTTAAGGGACCGGTCCTCACCCCTCCACTTT
CASRLRDRSSPLHF
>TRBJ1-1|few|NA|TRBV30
TGTGCCTGGAGTTTAATACCAAGAGCCACTGAAGCTTTCTTT
CAWSLIPRATEAFF
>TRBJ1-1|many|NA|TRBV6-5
TGTGCCAGCAGTTACCGTCCTTTAGAGTGGGCAGGGAGCATGAACACTGAAGCTTTCTTT
CASSYRPLEWAGSMNTEAFF
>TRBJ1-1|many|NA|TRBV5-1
TGCGCCAGCAGCTTGGCCCTTCCGAACACTGAAGCTTTCTTT
CASSLALPNTEAFF
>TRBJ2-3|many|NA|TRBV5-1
TGCGCCAGCAGCTCCGTCGATACGCAGTATTTT
CASSSVDTQYF
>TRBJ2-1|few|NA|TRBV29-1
TGCAGCGTTGACGAGACAGGCTACTACAATGAGCAGTTCTTC
CSVDETGYYNEQFF
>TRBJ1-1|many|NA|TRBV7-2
TGTGCCAGCAGCCCATGGAGCGACACTGAAGCTTTCTTT
CASSPWSDTEAFF
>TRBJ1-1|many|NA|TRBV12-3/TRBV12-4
TGTGCCAGCAGGACGACAGTGAACACTGAAGCTTTCTTT
CASRTTVNTEAFF
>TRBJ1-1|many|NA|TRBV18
TGTGCCAGCTCACCGCGCCCGGACGGTCTAACTGAAGCTTTCTTT
CASSPRPDGLTEAFF
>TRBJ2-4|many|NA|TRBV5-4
TGTGCCAGCAGCCGTCCGGAGACAAAAAACATTCAGTACTTC
CASSRPETKNIQYF
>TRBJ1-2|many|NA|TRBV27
TGTGCCAGCAGTTTTAGGCAGAACTATGGCTACACCTTC
CASSFRQNYGYTF
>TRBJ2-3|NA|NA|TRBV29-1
TGCAGCGTTAAGGGAAGTACAGATACGCAGTATTTT
CSVKGSTDTQYF
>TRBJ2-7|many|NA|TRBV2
TGTGCCAGCAGTGAAAGGAGGGCTGGCTACGAGCAGTACTTC
CASSERRAGYEQYF
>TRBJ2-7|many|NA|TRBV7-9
TGTGCCAGCAGCTTAATGGGCGGCCCCGCCTACGAGCAGTACTTC
CASSLMGGPAYEQYF
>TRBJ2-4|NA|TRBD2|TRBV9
TGTGCCAGCAGCACGGGCGGGGGGGGGGACATTCAGTACTTC
CASSTGGGGDIQYF
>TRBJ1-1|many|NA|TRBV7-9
TGTGCCAGCAGCTTAGCGGGCAGTGGGGAGAGTGAAGCTTTCTTT
CASSLAGSGESEAFF
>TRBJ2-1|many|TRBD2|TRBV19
TGTGCCAGTACGGCGATAGCGGGCCTGAGCTCCTACAATGAGCAGTTCTTC
CASTAIAGLSSYNEQFF